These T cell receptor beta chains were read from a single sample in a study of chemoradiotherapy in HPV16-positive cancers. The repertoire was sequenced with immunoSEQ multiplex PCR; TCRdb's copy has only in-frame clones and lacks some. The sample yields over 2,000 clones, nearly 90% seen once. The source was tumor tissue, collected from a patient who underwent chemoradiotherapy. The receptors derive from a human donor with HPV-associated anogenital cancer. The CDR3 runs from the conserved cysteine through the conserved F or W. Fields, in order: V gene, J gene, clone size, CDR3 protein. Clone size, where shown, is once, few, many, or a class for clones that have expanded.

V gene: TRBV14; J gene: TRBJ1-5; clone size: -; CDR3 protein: CASSHDNQPQHF
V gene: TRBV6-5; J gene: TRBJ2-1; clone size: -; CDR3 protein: CASSPTLYSYNEQFF
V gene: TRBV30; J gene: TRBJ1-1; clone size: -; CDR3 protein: CAWSVGVTEAFF
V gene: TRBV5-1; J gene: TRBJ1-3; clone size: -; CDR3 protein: CASSPDSPGGNTIYF
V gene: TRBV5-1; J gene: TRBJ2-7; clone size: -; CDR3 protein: CASSLEGPEDEQYF
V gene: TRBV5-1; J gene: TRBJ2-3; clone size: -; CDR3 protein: CASSLTPGLASDTQYF
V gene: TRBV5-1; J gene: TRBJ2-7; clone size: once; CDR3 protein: CASSLARTVNYEQYF
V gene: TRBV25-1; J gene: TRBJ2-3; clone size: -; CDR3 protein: CASSGYPFTDTQYF
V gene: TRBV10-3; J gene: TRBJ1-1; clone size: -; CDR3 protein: CAISEFRPRWTGYTEAFF
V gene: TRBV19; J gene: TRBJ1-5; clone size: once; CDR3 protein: CASRETAKGISNQPQHF
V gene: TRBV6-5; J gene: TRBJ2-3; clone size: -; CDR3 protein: CASSVSGSTDTQYF
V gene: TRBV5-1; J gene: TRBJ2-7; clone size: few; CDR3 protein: CASSLDSLVTGEQYF
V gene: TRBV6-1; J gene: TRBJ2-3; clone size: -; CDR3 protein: CASSEILAGSTDTQYF
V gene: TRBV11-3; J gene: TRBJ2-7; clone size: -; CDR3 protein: CASSQRGTAPYEQYF
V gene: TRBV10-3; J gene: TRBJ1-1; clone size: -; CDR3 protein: CAITPTGEVTEAFF
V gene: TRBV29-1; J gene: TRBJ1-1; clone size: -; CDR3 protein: CSVEGGLNTEAFF
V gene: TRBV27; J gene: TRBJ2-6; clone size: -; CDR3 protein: CASSLSTGTGANVLTF
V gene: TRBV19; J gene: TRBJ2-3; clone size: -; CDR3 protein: CASTWDIASTDTQYF
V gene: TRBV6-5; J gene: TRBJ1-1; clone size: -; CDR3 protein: CASRPTDRWSTEAFF
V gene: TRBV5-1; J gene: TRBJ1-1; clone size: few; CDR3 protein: CASSDGRAEAFF
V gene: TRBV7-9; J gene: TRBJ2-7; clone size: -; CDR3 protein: CASSLNSEQYF
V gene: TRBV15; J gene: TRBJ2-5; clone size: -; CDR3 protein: CATSGVRETQYF
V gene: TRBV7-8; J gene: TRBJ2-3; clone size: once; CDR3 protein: CASSPIRVPTDTQYF
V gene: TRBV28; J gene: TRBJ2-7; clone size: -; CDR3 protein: CASRPWGDLMYEQYF
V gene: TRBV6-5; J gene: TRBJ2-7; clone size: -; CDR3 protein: CASTRQGFYEQYF
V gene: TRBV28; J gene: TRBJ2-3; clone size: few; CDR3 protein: CASSLSQTQLAEEKDTQYF
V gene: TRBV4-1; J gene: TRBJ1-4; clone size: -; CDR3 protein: CASSQRFGEGGEKLFF
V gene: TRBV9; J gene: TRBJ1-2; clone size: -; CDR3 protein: CASSEGERYTF
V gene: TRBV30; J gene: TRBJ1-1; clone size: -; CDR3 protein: CAWSVLAEAFF
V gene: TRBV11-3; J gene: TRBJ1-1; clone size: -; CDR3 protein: CASSLDRESEAFF
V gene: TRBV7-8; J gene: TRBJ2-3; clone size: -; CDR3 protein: CASSLSGGAADTQYF
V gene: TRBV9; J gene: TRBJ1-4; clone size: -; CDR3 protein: CASSVESAGLFF
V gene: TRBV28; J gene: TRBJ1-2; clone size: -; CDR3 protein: CASSLGGSYGYTF
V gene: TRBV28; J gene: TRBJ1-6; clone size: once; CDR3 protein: CASSFWDRESPLHF
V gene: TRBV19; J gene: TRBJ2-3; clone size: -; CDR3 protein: CASSRTGTFTDTQYF